This TCR beta chain was sequenced for a study of T cells in Graves' hyperthyroidism and ophthalmopathy. The sample holds many counts of this clonotype. Amplified TCR beta CDR3 regions came from RNA transcripts. HTBI primers were employed in a first-round RT-PCR of the TCR CDR3. TCRdb re-derived calls from the multiplex PCR reads in MiXCR, one entry per CDR3 protein. The top ten hold roughly 3% of the sample, which has about 600,000 distinct CDR3 sequences, 15% to 20% seen once. CDR1 is MNHEY and CDR2 is SVGAGI in the germline V gene. The CDR3 consists of 14 residues. The V gene lost 0 bases and the J gene lost 8 bases, with 11 bases spanning the gap.

The source material was blood. The sequence was obtained from a woman aged 40 to 49 with Graves' ophthalmopathy. This chain connects TRBV6-5 to TRBJ2-4, with D perhaps given as TRBD1 or TRBD2 (7 bases each). As DNA, the CDR3 is TGTGCCAGCAGTTACTCCAGGGGGGGTGACATTCAGTACTTC. Protein product: CASSYSRGGDIQYF.